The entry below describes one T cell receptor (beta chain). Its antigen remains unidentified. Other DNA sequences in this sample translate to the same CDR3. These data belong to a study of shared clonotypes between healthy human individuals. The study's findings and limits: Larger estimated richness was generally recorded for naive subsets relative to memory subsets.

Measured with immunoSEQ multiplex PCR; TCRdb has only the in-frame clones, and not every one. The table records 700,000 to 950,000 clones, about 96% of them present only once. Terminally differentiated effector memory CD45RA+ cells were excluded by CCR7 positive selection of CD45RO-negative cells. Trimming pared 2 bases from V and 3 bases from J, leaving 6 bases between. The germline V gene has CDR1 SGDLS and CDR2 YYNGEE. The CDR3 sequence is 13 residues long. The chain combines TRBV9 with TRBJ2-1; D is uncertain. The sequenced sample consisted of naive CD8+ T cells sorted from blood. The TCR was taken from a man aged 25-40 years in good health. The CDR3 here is CASSVSDYNEQFF. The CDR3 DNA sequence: TGTGCCAGCAGCGTGAGCGACTACAATGAGCAGTTCTTC.